Given below is one T cell receptor (beta chain) in context. What it binds is not known. CDR1 and CDR2 (germline): SGHDT, YYEEEE. CDR3 length: 17 amino acids. V lost 2 bases and J 10 bases, leaving 22 bases between the germline ends. The entry originates in a study of CD8+ T cells in alopecia areata. Study details: Treated patients were given oral tofacitinib, which was dosed at 5 to 10 mg twice daily. A 6-month off-drug phase came after tofacitinib, which had lasted 6 to 18 months. Study-wide findings and caveats: Especially in alopecia totalis/universalis, lesional scalp showed greater clonality than normal scalp did. Scalp sample data also include resident alphabeta T cells from normal skin.

cDNA reverse transcribed from extracted RNA served as the sequencing template. Profiling relied on immunoSEQ multiplex PCR, and the TCRdb table lists in-frame clones only, not all of them. This table holds about 160,000 clones, over 80% found once. The rearrangement uses TRBV5-6 and TRBJ1-6; possibly TRBD1 for D (5 bases). The source is a human donor with alopecia areata. The sequencing here drew on CD8+ T cells sorted from blood, taken at week 0. CDR3 bases: TGTGCCAGCAGCTTCGGTGCGGGAGGCAGGGTCGGATCACCCCTCCACTTT. Protein sequence: CASSFGAGGRVGSPLHF.